The 16 T cell receptor beta chains in this list originate from one sample, sequenced in a study of human T cells and chemical hapten exposure. MiXCR was run by TCRdb on the RACE reads, yielding one entry per CDR3 protein. The sample has 240,000 or so distinct CDR3 sequences; 7.5% to 9% are singletons. The sample's time point: pre-sensitization, week 0. Regarding treatment: therapeutic diphenylcyclopropenone sensitization with weekly scalp DPC. The sample in question was whole blood, obtained in connection with sensitization to the hapten diphenylcyclopropenone (DPC). The receptors were gathered from a woman in her forties with alopecia areata. Some clones in this sample may be carry-over from other donors' samples.

The V gene is TRBV20-1, the J gene TRBJ2-1, with 12 bases fitting TRBD2. V was pared by 8 bases and J by 7 bases, with 9 bases of the junction left unmatched. Germline assignment: CDR1 DFQATT and CDR2 SNEGSKA (reference sequence). The CDR3 sequence is 14 residues long. Here the CDR3 DNA reads TGCAGTACCCGACTAGCGGGAGCGGGGAATGAGCAGTTCTTC. Protein: CSTRLAGAGNEQFF.

CDR3 sequence reads: CASRLKGRTEAFF. CDR3 nucleotides: TGTGCCAGCAGACTTAAGGGGAGAACTGAAGCTTTCTTT. The genes are TRBV28 and TRBJ1-1; weak D call: TRBD1 (5 bases). The germline V gene has CDR1 MDHEN and CDR2 SYDVKM. This CDR3 spans 13 amino acids. With 6 bases removed from V and 5 bases from J, the gap between germline ends came to 13 bases.

There are a few counts of this clonotype. The chain combines TRBV11-2 with TRBJ1-2, with a tentative D call TRBD1 (6 bases). This CDR3 has 15 amino acids. Germline V gives CDR1 SGHAT, CDR2 FQNNGV. V lost 0 bases and J lost 3, with 11 bases in between. CDR3 amino acids: CASSLDRGGDYGYTF. CDR3 in DNA: TGTGCCAGCAGCTTAGATCGAGGGGGTGACTATGGCTACACCTTC.

The genes are TRBV4-1 and TRBJ2-5; 8 bases are a match to TRBD2. The CDR3 totals 13 residues. The junction had 3 bases not matched to a gene; V was cut back by 4 bases and J by 5 bases. Germline V gene sequence: CDR1 MGHRA, CDR2 YSYEKL. The CDR3 nucleotides read TGCGCCAGCAGCCCGAGCGGGAGTGAGACCCAGTACTTC. It encodes CASSPSGSETQYF.

This clonotype was counted only a few times. The gene calls are TRBV6-6 and TRBJ2-7; D is uncertain. The ends were cut back, 6 bases at V and 0 bases at J, with 21 bases in the middle. The CDR3 has 17 amino acids. Per the germline V gene, CDR1 is MNHNY and CDR2 is SVGAGI (reference sequence). CDR3 in amino acids: CASRPPFKGLSSYEQYF. The DNA for the CDR3 is TGTGCCAGCAGACCCCCCTTTAAGGGCCTCAGCTCCTACGAGCAGTACTTC.

This clonotype has only a few counts. The genes are TRBV7-9 and TRBJ2-3; TRBD2 aligns across 10 bases. Per germline, CDR1 SEHNR and CDR2 FQNEAQ (reference sequence). The V gene end was trimmed by 2 bases and the J gene end by 0 bases; junction bases not matched to a gene: 2. This CDR3 is built from 16 residues. DNA for the CDR3: TGTGCCAGCAGCTTACAACTAGCGGGGAGCACAGATACGCAGTATTTT. Amino acid sequence: CASSLQLAGSTDTQYF.

This clonotype was seen only a few times. The chain employs TRBV12-3 or TRBV12-4 and TRBJ2-1; 14 bases agree with TRBD2. V shed 6 bases, J shed 6 bases, and the junction held 4 bases outside the gene matches. This CDR3 is built from 15 residues. The CDR3 DNA reads TGTGCCAGCAGCACGGGACTAGCGGGGGTCAATGAGCAGTTCTTC. Translated, it gives CASSTGLAGVNEQFF.

The CDR3: CSAHPLGPYNEQFF. CDR3 DNA: TGCAGTGCCCACCCACTAGGTCCCTACAATGAGCAGTTCTTC. The chain uses TRBV20-1 and TRBJ2-1, with D maybe TRBD2 (5 bases). Trimming shortened V by 6 bases and J by 2 bases, and 14 bases separated the two germline ends. The CDR3 consists of 14 residues. CDR1 is DFQATT, CDR2 SNEGSKA, per germline (reference sequence).

CDR3 in DNA: TGTGCCAGCAGCCACGACAACCAAGCAACTAATGAAAAACTGTTTTTT. Its protein is CASSHDNQATNEKLFF. This chain connects TRBV3-1 to TRBJ1-4; no clear D gene. Germline CDR1 LGHDT, CDR2 YNNKEL (reference sequence). This CDR3 is 16 amino acids long. V lost 3 bases and J lost 0, with 11 bases in between.

This chain links TRBV6-2 or TRBV6-3 with TRBJ2-7, with 10 bases matching TRBD2. CDR3 length: 14 amino acids. The V and J ends lost 6 bases and 1 base, in that order; junction bases with no gene match: 3. CDR1 and CDR2 (germline): MNHEY, SVGEGT. The CDR3 nucleotides read TGTGCCAGCAGGTATAGCGGGGGGTCCTACGAGCAGTACTTC. It specifies CASRYSGGSYEQYF.

A note on this clonotype: A much bigger clone sits one base away, suggesting this may be a read error. This chain joins TRBV27 and TRBJ2-1; perhaps TRBD1 as D (5 bases). Germline CDR1 and CDR2: MNHEY and SMNVEV (reference sequence). CDR3 length: 12 amino acids. CDR3 nucleotide sequence: TGTGCCGGCAGTTTAAGGGGCAATGAGCAGTTCTTC. This translates into CAGSLRGNEQFF.

The table lists this clonotype with a few counts. The V gene is TRBV12-3 or TRBV12-4, the J gene TRBJ1-2; D is possibly TRBD1 (6 bases). V lost 5 bases and J 4 bases, leaving 23 bases between the germline ends. There are 17 residues in the CDR3. The CDR3 DNA is TGTGCCAGCAGTGCCCGTGTAGGCAGGGGCTCCGGCTATGGCTACACCTTC. As protein: CASSARVGRGSGYGYTF.

This clonotype was seen a handful of times. The J gene is TRBJ2-5, the V gene TRBV2, with TRBD2 identical over 13 bases. Germline V gene sequence: CDR1 SNHLY, CDR2 FYNNEI. This CDR3 is 16 amino acids long. J gave up 3 bases and V 4 bases, and 5 bases lay outside the gene matches. The DNA of the CDR3 is TGTGCCAGCAGTGCCGGGACTAGCGGGATTGAAGAGACCCAGTACTTC. The encoded protein is CASSAGTSGIEETQYF.

This clonotype has only a few counts. The genes are TRBV6-2 or TRBV6-3 and TRBJ1-5, with D tentatively TRBD1 (5 bases). This CDR3 has 13 residues. Germline CDR1 and CDR2: MNHEY and SVGEGT. V gave up 1 base and J gave up 7 bases, with 8 bases separating them. The CDR3 region is CASSYYGTQPQHF. The CDR3 region has the DNA TGTGCCAGCAGTTACTACGGGACCCAGCCCCAGCATTTT.

The sample holds a few counts of this clonotype. The chain uses TRBV25-1 and TRBJ2-7, with no clear D. With 7 bases removed from V and 7 bases from J, the gap between germline ends came to 14 bases. Germline V gene sequence: CDR1 MGHDK, CDR2 SYGVNS. This CDR3 comprises 12 residues. CDR3: CASTYGVGEQYF. The CDR3 DNA is TGTGCCAGCACCTATGGTGTAGGGGAGCAGTACTTC.

This sequence joins TRBV6-1 and TRBJ1-1; D ambiguous. Per the germline V gene, CDR1 is MNHNS and CDR2 is SASEGT. The length of the CDR3 is 15 residues. The V and J ends lost 0 bases and 5 bases respectively, with 13 bases between them. As DNA, the CDR3 is TGTGCCAGCAGTGAAGCGAGAGCGGTGGGGACTGAAGCTTTCTTT. Amino acid sequence: CASSEARAVGTEAFF.